This T cell receptor beta chain was recovered during a study of blood T cell repertoires in COVID-19. Across the study: COVID-19 samples collected from the United States, Italy and Spain covered acute and convalescent phases. PBMCs, B-cell-depleted T cells, or T cells provided the cDNA or gDNA that made up the material.

The ends lost 5 bases at V and 7 bases at J; junction bases unmatched: 7. Germline CDR1 and CDR2: MDHEN and SYDVKM. The CDR3 length is 14 residues. Study processing details: Reference gene primer amplification gave nucleated cell count estimates. The table came from immunoSEQ multiplex PCR; TCRdb's copy has only in-frame clones and leaves some out. Clone size and the V and J calls come from that table; the DNA yielded D and trimming. The repertoire includes hundreds of thousands of clones, 87% of them detected once, and 2% to 3% sits in the top ten. This TCR was recovered from a man in his late teens or twenties with active or convalescent COVID-19. What was sequenced was peripheral blood. The chain employs TRBV28 and TRBJ2-7; 11 positions match TRBD2. CDR3 bases: TGTGCCAGCAGTCCGGGACTAGCGGTGGGTGAGCAGTACTTC. Its translation: CASSPGLAVGEQYF. Based on the CDR3 plus reference TRBV28 and TRBJ2-7, the full variable domain is DVKVTQSSRYLVKRTGEKVFLECVQDMDHENMFWYRQDPGLGLRLIYFSYDVKMKEKGDIPEGYSVSREKKERFSLILESASTNQTSMYLCASSPGLAVGEQYFGPGTRLTVT.